This T cell receptor (beta chain) was sequenced during a study of T cell repertoires in cytomegalovirus infection. Study at large: Public TCR beta signatures provided an indication of both CMV infection and a matching HLA type.

The germline V gene encodes CDR1 SGHNT and CDR2 YYREEE (reference sequence). This CDR3 has 13 amino acids. The trim removed 8 bases at V and 7 bases at J, leaving 6 bases unmatched. Each CDR3 protein gets one entry after TCRdb re-called the reads with MiXCR. The repertoire includes some 680,000 distinct CDR3 sequences, approximately 40% of them detected once, and around 2.8% sits in the top ten. As concerns this clonotype: The antigen remains unidentified.

Whole-study results and caveats: Ex vivo, HLA-C-restricted CMV-specific TCR beta clonotypes prevailed over the rest of the response. Cumulative frequency (of public TCR beta family members) identified carriers of CMV plus the relevant HLA.

The gene calls are TRBV5-4 and TRBJ1-6; 7 bases are a match to TRBD1. The origin of this receptor is a human donor in good health (CMV status not recorded). Some clones in this sample may be carry-over from other donors' samples. The sequencing sample was made of PBMCs. As DNA, the CDR3 is TGTGCCAGGGTGGGCAGGGGGAATTCACCCCTCCACTTT. Residues: CARVGRGNSPLHF.